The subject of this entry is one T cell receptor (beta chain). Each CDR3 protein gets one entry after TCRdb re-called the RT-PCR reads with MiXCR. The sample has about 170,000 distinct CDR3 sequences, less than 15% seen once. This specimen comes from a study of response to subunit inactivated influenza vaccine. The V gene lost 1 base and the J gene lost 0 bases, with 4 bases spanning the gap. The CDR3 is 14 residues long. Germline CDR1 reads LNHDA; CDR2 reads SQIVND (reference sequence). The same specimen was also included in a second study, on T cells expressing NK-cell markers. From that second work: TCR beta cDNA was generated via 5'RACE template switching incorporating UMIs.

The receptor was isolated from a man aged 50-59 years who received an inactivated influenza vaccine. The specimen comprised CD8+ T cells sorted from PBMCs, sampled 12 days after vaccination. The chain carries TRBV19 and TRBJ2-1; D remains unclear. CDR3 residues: CASSIGGSYNEQFF. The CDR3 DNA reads TGTGCCAGTAGTATAGGGGGCTCCTACAATGAGCAGTTCTTC.